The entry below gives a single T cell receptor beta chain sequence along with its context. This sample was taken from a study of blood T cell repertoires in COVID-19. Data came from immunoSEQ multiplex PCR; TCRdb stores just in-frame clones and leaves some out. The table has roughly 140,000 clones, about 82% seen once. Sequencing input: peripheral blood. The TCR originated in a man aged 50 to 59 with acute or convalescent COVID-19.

Written as DNA, the CDR3 is TGTGCCAGCAGTTGGGCCCGGCCCGAACTCGAGACCCAGTACTTC. This codes for CASSWARPELETQYF. The chain uses TRBV6-2 or TRBV6-3 and TRBJ2-5, with unresolved D. CDR1 and CDR2 from the germline V gene are MNHEY and SVGEGT. The CDR3 length is 15 residues. The V and J ends lost 4 bases and 5 bases respectively, with 17 bases between them.